This T cell receptor beta chain was captured in a study of CD8 T cells in ankylosing spondylitis. Study observations and caveats: In reactive arthritis synovial fluid and blood, some motif variants had been reported before. Disease-linked clones bore a CD8+ phenotype and were relatively rare in peripheral blood.

Turning to this clonotype: Its specificity is not known.

Germline CDR1 is SQVTM and CDR2 is ANQGSEA. V was clipped by 3 bases and J by 6 bases; unmatched bases: 10. The CDR3 runs to 15 residues. As the method for making TCR beta libraries, quantitative 5'-RACE with molecular barcodes was used. TCRdb reanalysed the 5' RACE reads using MiXCR and keeps one entry per CDR3 protein. The data contain 150,000 to 200,000 distinct CDR3 sequences, 10% to 15% of them seen just once; the ten biggest clones take up about 10%. The sample taken for sequencing was blood, either unsorted or a sorted T cell fraction (not recorded which). This clonotype was obtained from a female donor with ankylosing spondylitis or in good health (not recorded which). V and J are TRBV29-1 and TRBJ2-3; 9 bases match TRBD2. The CDR3 DNA sequence: TGCAGCGTTGAGGCTAGCGGGGTCCCAATGGATACGCAGTATTTT. Encoded protein: CSVEASGVPMDTQYF.